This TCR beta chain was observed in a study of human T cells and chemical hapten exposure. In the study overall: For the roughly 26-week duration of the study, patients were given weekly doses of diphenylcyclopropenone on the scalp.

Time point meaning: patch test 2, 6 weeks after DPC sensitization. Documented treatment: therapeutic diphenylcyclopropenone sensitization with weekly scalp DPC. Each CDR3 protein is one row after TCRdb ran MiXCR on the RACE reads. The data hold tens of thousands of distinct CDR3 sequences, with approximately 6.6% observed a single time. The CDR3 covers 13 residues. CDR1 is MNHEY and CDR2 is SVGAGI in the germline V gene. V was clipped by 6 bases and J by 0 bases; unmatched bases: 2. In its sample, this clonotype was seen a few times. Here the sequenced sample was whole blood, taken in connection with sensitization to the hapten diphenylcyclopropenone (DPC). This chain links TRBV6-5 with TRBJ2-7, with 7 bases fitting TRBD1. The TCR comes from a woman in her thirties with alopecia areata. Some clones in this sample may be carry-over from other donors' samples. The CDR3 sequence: CASRGDSSYEQYF. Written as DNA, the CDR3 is TGTGCCAGCAGGGGGGACAGCTCCTACGAGCAGTACTTC.